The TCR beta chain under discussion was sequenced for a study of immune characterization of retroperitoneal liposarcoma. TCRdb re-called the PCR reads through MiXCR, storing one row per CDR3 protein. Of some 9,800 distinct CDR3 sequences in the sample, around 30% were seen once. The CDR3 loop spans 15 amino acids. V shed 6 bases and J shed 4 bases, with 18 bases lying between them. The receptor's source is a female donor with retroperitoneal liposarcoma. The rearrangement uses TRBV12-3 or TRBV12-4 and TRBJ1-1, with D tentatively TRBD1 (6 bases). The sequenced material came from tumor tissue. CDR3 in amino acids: CASSYAGALSTEAFF. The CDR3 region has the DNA TGTGCCAGCAGCTACGCGGGGGCCTTATCCACTGAAGCTTTCTTT.